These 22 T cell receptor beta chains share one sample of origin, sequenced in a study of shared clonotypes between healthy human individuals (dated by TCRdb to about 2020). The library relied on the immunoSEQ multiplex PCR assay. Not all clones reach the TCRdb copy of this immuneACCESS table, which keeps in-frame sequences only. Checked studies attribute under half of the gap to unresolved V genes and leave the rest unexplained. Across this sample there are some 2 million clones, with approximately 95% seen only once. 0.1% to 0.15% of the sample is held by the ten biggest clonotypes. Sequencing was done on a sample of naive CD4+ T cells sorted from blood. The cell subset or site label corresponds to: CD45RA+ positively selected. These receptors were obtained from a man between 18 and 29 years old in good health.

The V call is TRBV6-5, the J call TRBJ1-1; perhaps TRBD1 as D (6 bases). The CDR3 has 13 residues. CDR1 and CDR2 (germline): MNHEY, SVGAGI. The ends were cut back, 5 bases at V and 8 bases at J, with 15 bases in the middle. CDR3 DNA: TGTGCCAGCAGTCAAACAGGGCGTCGGGAAGCTTTCTTT. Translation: CASSQTGRREAFF.

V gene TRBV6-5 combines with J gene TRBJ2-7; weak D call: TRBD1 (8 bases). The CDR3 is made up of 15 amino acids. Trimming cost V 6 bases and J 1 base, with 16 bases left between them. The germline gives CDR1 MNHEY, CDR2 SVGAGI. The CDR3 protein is CASRHRGGPSYEQYF. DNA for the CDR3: TGTGCCAGCAGGCACAGGGGGGGCCCGTCCTACGAGCAGTACTTC.

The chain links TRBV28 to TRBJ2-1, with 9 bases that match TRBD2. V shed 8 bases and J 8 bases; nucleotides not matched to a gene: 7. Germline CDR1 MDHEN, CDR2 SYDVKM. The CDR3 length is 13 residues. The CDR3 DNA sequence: TGTGCCAGCCGTAGCGGGGGCGGGGATGAGCAGTTCTTC. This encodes CASRSGGGDEQFF.

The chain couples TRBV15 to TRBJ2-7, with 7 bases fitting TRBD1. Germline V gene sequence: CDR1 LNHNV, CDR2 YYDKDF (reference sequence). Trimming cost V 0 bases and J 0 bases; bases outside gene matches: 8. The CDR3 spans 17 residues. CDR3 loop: CATSREPGQAASYEQYF. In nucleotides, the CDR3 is TGTGCCACCAGCAGAGAACCCGGACAGGCTGCCTCCTACGAGCAGTACTTC.

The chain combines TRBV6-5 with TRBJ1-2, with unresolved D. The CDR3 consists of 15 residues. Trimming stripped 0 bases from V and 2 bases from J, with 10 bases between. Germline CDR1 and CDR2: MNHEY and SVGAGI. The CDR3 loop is CASSYSQTGNYGYTF. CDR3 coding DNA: TGTGCCAGCAGTTACTCTCAGACGGGGAACTATGGCTACACCTTC.

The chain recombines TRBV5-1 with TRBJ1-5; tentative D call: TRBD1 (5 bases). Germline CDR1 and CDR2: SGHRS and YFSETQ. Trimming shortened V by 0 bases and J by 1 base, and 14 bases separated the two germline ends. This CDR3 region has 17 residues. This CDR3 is CASSLGPRVTSNQPQHF. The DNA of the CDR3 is TGCGCCAGCAGCTTGGGCCCCAGGGTGACGAGCAATCAGCCCCAGCATTTT.

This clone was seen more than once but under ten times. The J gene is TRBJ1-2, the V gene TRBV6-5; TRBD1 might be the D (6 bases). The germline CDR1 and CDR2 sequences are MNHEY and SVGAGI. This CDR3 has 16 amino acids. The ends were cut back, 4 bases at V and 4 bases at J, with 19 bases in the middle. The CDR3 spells CASSFRGQRIFYGYTF. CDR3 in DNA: TGTGCCAGCAGTTTCAGAGGACAGAGAATCTTCTATGGCTACACCTTC.

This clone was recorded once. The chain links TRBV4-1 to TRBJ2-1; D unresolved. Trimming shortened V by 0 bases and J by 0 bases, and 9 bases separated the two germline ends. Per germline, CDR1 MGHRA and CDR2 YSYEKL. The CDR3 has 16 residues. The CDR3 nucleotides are TGCGCCAGCAGCCAAGAGGAGTGGGGCTCCTACAATGAGCAGTTCTTC. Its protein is CASSQEEWGSYNEQFF.

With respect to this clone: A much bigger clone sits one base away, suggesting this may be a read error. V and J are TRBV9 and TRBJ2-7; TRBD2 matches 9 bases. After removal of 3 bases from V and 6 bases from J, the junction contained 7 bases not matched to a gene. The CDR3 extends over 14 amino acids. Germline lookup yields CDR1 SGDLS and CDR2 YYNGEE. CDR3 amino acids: CASSETSGSCEQYF. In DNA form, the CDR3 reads TGTGCCAGCAGCGAGACTAGCGGCTCTTGCGAGCAGTACTTC.

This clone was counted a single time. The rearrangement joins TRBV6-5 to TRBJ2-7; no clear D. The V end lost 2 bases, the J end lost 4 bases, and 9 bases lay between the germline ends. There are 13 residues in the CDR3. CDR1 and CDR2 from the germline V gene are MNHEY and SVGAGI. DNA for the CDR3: TGTGCCAGCAGTTACGGACGACATTACGAGCAGTACTTC. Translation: CASSYGRHYEQYF.

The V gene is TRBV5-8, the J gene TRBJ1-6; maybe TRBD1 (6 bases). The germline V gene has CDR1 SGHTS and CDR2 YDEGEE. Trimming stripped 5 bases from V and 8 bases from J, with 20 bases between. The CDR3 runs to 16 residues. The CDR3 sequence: CASSSNQGLWDSPLHF. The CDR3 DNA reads TGTGCCAGCAGTTCTAATCAGGGGTTATGGGATTCACCCCTCCACTTT.

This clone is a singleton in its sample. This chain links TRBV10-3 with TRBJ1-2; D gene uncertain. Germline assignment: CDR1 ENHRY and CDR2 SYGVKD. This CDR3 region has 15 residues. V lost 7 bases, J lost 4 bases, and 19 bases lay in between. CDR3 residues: CAITNSAAVTYGYTF. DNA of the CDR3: TGTGCCATCACGAACTCGGCAGCCGTCACCTATGGCTACACCTTC.

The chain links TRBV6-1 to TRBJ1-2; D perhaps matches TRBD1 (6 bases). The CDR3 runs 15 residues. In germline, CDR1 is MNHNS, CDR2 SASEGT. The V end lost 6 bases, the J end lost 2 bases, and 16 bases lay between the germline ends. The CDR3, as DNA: TGTGCCAGCAGGAGACAGGCCAACACCAACTATGGCTACACCTTC. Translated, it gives CASRRQANTNYGYTF.

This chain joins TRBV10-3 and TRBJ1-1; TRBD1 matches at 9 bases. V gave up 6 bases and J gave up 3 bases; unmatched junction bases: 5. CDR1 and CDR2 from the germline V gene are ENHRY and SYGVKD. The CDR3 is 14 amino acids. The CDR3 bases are TGTGCCATCAGCTCCGGGACAGGGCACACTGAAGCTTTCTTT. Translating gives CAISSGTGHTEAFF.

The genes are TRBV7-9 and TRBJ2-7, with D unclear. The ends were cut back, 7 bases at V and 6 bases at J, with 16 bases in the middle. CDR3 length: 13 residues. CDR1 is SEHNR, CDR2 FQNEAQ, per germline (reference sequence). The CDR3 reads CASTFGSYSEQYF. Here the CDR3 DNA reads TGTGCCAGCACTTTCGGGTCCTATAGCGAGCAGTACTTC.

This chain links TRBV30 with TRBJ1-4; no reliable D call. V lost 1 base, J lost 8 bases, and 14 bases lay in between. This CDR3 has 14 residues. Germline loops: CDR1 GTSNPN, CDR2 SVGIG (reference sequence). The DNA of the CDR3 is TGTGCCTGGAGTGCCCGGGTAGTCGACGAAAAACTGTTTTTT. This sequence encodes CAWSARVVDEKLFF.

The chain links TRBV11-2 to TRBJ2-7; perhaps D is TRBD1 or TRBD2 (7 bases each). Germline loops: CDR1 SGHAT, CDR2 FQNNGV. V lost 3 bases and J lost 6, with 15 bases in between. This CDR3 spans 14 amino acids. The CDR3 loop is CASSFFQGEGEQYF. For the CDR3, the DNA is TGTGCCAGCAGCTTCTTCCAGGGGGAGGGCGAGCAGTACTTC.

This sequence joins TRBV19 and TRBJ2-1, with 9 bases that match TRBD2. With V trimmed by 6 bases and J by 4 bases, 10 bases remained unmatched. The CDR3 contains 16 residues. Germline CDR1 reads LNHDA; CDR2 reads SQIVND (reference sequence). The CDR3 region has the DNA TGTGCCAGTAGGGCTAGCGGGATAGGTGGGTACAATGAGCAGTTCTTC. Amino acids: CASRASGIGGYNEQFF.

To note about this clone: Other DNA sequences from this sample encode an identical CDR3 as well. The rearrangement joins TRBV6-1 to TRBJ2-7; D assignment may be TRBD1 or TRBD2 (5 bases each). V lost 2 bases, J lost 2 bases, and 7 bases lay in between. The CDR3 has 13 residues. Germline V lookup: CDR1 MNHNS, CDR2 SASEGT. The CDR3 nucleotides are TGTGCCAGCAGTGAAAGGGGACCCTACGAGCAGTACTTC. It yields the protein CASSERGPYEQYF.

The chain's CDR3 is CASRVSGQSLNQPQHF. The CDR3 DNA sequence: TGTGCCAGTAGAGTTTCAGGGCAGTCACTCAATCAGCCCCAGCATTTT. This sequence joins TRBV19 and TRBJ1-5, with D possibly being TRBD1 (5 bases). Trimming took 6 bases from V and 3 from J, leaving 18 bases between them. Germline CDR1 and CDR2: LNHDA and SQIVND (reference sequence). The CDR3 has 16 amino acids.

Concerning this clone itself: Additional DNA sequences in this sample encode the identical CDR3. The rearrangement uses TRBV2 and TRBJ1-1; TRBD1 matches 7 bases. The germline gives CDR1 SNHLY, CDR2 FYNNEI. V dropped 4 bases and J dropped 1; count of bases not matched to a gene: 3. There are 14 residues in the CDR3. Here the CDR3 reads CASSVQGENTEAFF. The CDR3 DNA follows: TGTGCCAGCAGTGTTCAGGGGGAGAACACTGAAGCTTTCTTT.

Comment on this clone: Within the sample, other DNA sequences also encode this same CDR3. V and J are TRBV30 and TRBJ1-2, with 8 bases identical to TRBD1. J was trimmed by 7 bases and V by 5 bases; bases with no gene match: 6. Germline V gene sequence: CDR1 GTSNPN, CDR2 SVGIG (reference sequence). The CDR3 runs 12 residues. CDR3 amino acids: CAWSQGAGGYTF. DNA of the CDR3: TGTGCCTGGTCCCAGGGGGCCGGTGGCTACACCTTC.